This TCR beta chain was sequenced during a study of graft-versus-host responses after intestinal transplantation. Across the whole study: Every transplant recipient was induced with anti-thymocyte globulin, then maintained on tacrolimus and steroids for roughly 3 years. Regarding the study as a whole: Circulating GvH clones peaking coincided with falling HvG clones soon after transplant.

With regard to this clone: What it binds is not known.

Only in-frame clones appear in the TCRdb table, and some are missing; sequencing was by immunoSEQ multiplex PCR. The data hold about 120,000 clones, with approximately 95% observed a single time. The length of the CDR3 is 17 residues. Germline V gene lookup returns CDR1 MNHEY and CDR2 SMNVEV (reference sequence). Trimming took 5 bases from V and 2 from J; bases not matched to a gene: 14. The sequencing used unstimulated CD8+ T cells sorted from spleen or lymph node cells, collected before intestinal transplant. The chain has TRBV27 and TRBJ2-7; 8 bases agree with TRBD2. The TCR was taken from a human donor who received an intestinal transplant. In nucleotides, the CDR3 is TGTGCCAGCAGTCTAACCCTTCTAGCGGGCCGCGCCTACGAGCAGTACTTC. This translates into CASSLTLLAGRAYEQYF.